Sequencing of this T cell receptor (beta chain) was carried out in a study of EBV T-cell therapy then PD-1 blockade in nasopharyngeal carcinoma. Treatment: AdE1-LMPpoly-expanded autologous EBV-specific T-cell therapy followed by anti-PD-1 nivolumab. Points on this clone: Its antigen remains unknown.

V lost 5 bases and J lost 6, with 16 bases in between. Germline CDR1 and CDR2: LNHDA and SQIVND (reference sequence). CDR3 length equals 14 residues. The repertoire was sequenced with immunoSEQ multiplex PCR; TCRdb's copy has only in-frame clones and lacks some. The repertoire has around 23,000 clones, over 75% of them found once; the top ten carry approximately 31%. The sequencing used CD8+ T cells from blood, collected at roughly day 60 from a patient whose treatment included autologous EBV-specific T cells and nivolumab. The TCR originated in a middle-aged man with nasopharyngeal carcinoma. V is TRBV19 and J is TRBJ1-1; D gene uncertain. The CDR3, as DNA: TGTGCCAGTAGTCTGACGGGGTACCCTCCTGAAGCTTTCTTT. Amino acids: CASSLTGYPPEAFF.